This paragraph covers one T cell receptor beta chain sequence. The antigen remains undetermined. This entry is derived from a study of CXCR3-negative and CXCR3-positive naive CD8 T cells. Across the study: The total count of TRB reads reached 110 million to 150 million, and each library contributed about 1.5 +/- 0.3 million. Study-wide points: Because surface CD5 did not distinguish the naive subsets, TCR strength was inferred from TRB CDR3 properties. Researchers report that CXCR3-positive naive cells carry more hydrophobic TRB CDR3s than CXCR3-negative naive cells. Comparison of naive CXCR3-negative and CXCR3-positive cells revealed similar TRBV-TRBJ usage, while memory cells differed.

cDNA libraries for TRB were generated by 5' RACE incorporating UMI labels. TCRdb re-called the 5' RACE reads and gives one entry per CDR3 protein, without DNA. The listing records some 140,000 distinct CDR3 sequences. The clonotype was recovered from a human donor in good health. Some clones in this sample may be carry-over from other donors' samples. Sample: naive CXCR3+ CD8+ T cells from blood. Subset specified: CD45RO-CCR7+CD27+CD95- naive CD8+ T cells expressing CXCR3 (TNR3+).

CDR3 sequence reads: CSVEEGRSGAYNEQFF. The J gene is TRBJ2-1, the V gene TRBV29-1; TCRdb names TRBD1, which stays unverified in the absence of DNA. Germline CDR1 reads SQVTM; CDR2 reads ANQGSEA. The CDR3 covers 16 residues.